The sequence of this T cell receptor beta chain was determined in a study of tumor-infiltrating lymphocytes in primary liver carcinoma. Turning to the study itself: The five patients, who were men and women, ranged in age from 30 to 69 years.

The investigators made TCR beta cDNA from 500 ng total RNA, using a constant-region primer. Libraries of TCR beta came from three nested multiplex PCR rounds with slightly modified ARM-PCR. TRBV1-TRBV30 forward primers paired with a C-beta reverse primer were used in the first two PCR rounds, which ran about 11 cycles each. Using its own MiXCR run on the multiplex PCR reads, TCRdb lists one record per CDR3 protein. The data hold approximately 45,000 distinct CDR3 sequences, with roughly 80% observed a single time. The ends were cut back, 8 bases at V and 4 bases at J, with 9 bases in the middle. Germline loops: CDR1 KGHSH, CDR2 LQKENI. The CDR3 covers 11 residues. Without any cell sorting, roughly 20-33 mg of bulk tissue yielded co-extracted RNA and DNA. Patients were treatment-naive with chronic HBV infection. Of note for this clonotype: Its specificity is unknown.

Study-level results: Significantly larger top-250-clone fractions were found in tumors than in blood (p = 0.039).

The sequencing sample was made of tumor-adjacent normal liver tissue. This TCR derives from a young woman with primary liver carcinoma and hepatitis B virus infection. The V and J genes are TRBV18 and TRBJ2-7; perhaps TRBD2 as D (5 bases). The CDR3, as DNA: TGTGCCAGCCGGGGATTTTACGAGCAGTACTTC. It translates to CASRGFYEQYF.